Described below is a single T cell receptor beta chain sequence and its context. Antigen specificity is unknown. Peripheral blood came from all dose cohorts at three timepoints. The assay was immunoSEQ multiplex PCR, and TCRdb's table has in-frame clones only and misses some. The sample carries approximately 3,400 clones, 80% recorded once. The sample comes from a study of OX40 agonist ivuxolimab in advanced cancers. Study as a whole: Every patient in dose escalation had hepatocellular carcinoma, melanoma, renal cell or head and neck cancer.

There are 20 residues in the CDR3. Findings and limits, study-wide: CD8+ T cells showed, on average, more clonal expansion than CD4+ cells. Also present in some nonresponders was a low level of normalized T-cell clonal expansion.

This sequence was found in an adult with an advanced solid tumor such as melanoma, head and neck, liver or kidney cancer. The starting material was CD4+ or CD8+ T cells sorted from blood, obtained in a trial of the OX40 agonist ivuxolimab. The chain has TRBV21-1 and TRBJ2-1; the DNA was not used to check the table's D call, TRBD2. TRBV21-1 is a pseudogene segment. The CDR3 protein is CASSKSPPTKTKSSYNEQFF. DNA of the CDR3: TGTGCCAGCAGCAAATCCCCCCCGACTAAGACGAAGAGCTCCTACAATGAGCAGTTCTTC.